The rows below give T cell receptor beta chains drawn from one sample of a study of early T cells in non-severe SARS-CoV-2 infection. TCRdb analysed the 5' RACE reads with MiXCR anew, one entry per CDR3 protein. The data hold tens of thousands of distinct CDR3 sequences, with roughly 10% observed a single time. Source material: whole blood. The origin of the receptors is an adult who was a healthcare worker with PCR-confirmed SARS-CoV-2 infection or an uninfected control (not recorded which). The CDR3 runs from the conserved cysteine through the conserved F or W. Fields, in order: V gene, J gene, clone size, D gene, CDR3 protein, CDR3 DNA. The D gene is left open where the match is weak. Clone sizes are given selectively: once, few, many, or a class where the clone is expanded.

v_call: TRBV7-2; j_call: TRBJ2-7; clone_size: .; d_call: .; cdr3_aa: CASSLTQVSYEQYF; cdr3_nt: TGTGCCAGCAGCTTAACCCAGGTCTCCTACGAGCAGTACTTC
v_call: TRBV7-2; j_call: TRBJ2-7; clone_size: few; d_call: .; cdr3_aa: CASSRVIEQYF; cdr3_nt: TGTGCCAGCAGCCGGGTAATCGAGCAGTACTTC
v_call: TRBV11-2; j_call: TRBJ2-7; clone_size: many; d_call: .; cdr3_aa: CASRGEGSPYEQYF; cdr3_nt: TGTGCCAGCAGGGGGGAAGGATCTCCCTACGAGCAGTACTTC
v_call: TRBV5-1; j_call: TRBJ2-7; clone_size: few; d_call: .; cdr3_aa: CASSPRDIAYEQYF; cdr3_nt: TGCGCCAGCAGCCCGAGGGACATCGCCTACGAGCAGTACTTC
v_call: TRBV6-2/TRBV6-3; j_call: TRBJ1-1; clone_size: few; d_call: .; cdr3_aa: CASSFVRKEAFF; cdr3_nt: TGTGCCAGCAGTTTTGTGCGCAAGGAAGCTTTCTTT
v_call: TRBV2; j_call: TRBJ1-2; clone_size: many; d_call: .; cdr3_aa: CASSEGTGGYTF; cdr3_nt: TGTGCCAGCAGTGAAGGAACAGGAGGCTACACCTTC
v_call: TRBV12-3/TRBV12-4; j_call: TRBJ1-2; clone_size: few; d_call: .; cdr3_aa: CASSLQMGGYTF; cdr3_nt: TGTGCCAGCAGTTTGCAGATGGGAGGCTACACCTTC
v_call: TRBV7-6; j_call: TRBJ2-7; clone_size: many; d_call: TRBD1; cdr3_aa: CASSLGQGLYEQYF; cdr3_nt: TGTGCCAGCAGCTTGGGACAGGGGTTATACGAGCAGTACTTC
v_call: TRBV7-6; j_call: TRBJ2-3; clone_size: many; d_call: TRBD1; cdr3_aa: CASSLAGQGSGTDTQYF; cdr3_nt: TGTGCCAGCAGCTTAGCCGGACAGGGAAGTGGAACAGATACGCAGTATTTT
v_call: TRBV6-7; j_call: TRBJ1-2; clone_size: few; d_call: .; cdr3_aa: CASRTGVYGYTF; cdr3_nt: TGTGCCAGCAGGACAGGCGTCTATGGCTACACCTTC
v_call: TRBV5-1; j_call: TRBJ2-1; clone_size: few; d_call: TRBD1; cdr3_aa: CASSLQPGTDVGEQFF; cdr3_nt: TGCGCCAGCAGCTTGCAACCCGGGACAGACGTAGGTGAGCAGTTCTTC
v_call: TRBV7-9; j_call: TRBJ2-2; clone_size: few; d_call: .; cdr3_aa: CASRSSGAAGELFF; cdr3_nt: TGTGCCAGCAGGTCCTCAGGGGCCGCCGGGGAGCTGTTTTTT
v_call: TRBV7-2; j_call: TRBJ2-7; clone_size: few; d_call: TRBD2; cdr3_aa: CASSFSGGRYEQYF; cdr3_nt: TGTGCCAGCAGCTTTTCGGGGGGGAGGTACGAGCAGTACTTC
v_call: TRBV6-5; j_call: TRBJ2-3; clone_size: .; d_call: TRBD1; cdr3_aa: CAIPTGDGTDTQYF; cdr3_nt: TGTGCCATCCCGACAGGGGACGGCACAGATACGCAGTATTTT
v_call: TRBV3-1; j_call: TRBJ2-3; clone_size: .; d_call: TRBD2; cdr3_aa: CASSQVLTSGVSTDTQYF; cdr3_nt: TGTGCCAGCAGCCAAGTATTAACTAGCGGGGTTAGCACAGATACGCAGTATTTT
v_call: TRBV29-1; j_call: TRBJ1-2; clone_size: .; d_call: TRBD1; cdr3_aa: CSVEKGDSYGYTF; cdr3_nt: TGCAGCGTTGAGAAGGGGGACAGCTATGGCTACACCTTC
v_call: TRBV7-3; j_call: TRBJ2-2; clone_size: many; d_call: .; cdr3_aa: CASRAGDTGELFF; cdr3_nt: TGTGCCAGCAGAGCAGGGGACACCGGGGAGCTGTTTTTT
v_call: TRBV19; j_call: TRBJ1-3; clone_size: .; d_call: .; cdr3_aa: CASSIDLQTGVSSGNTIYF; cdr3_nt: TGTGCCAGTAGTATAGATCTCCAGACAGGCGTCAGCTCTGGAAACACCATATATTTT
v_call: TRBV6-1; j_call: TRBJ1-5; clone_size: many; d_call: TRBD1; cdr3_aa: CASSDQGGDQPQHF; cdr3_nt: TGTGCCAGCAGTGATCAGGGGGGAGATCAGCCCCAGCATTTT
v_call: TRBV7-2; j_call: TRBJ1-1; clone_size: few; d_call: TRBD1; cdr3_aa: CASSPTQGALGNTEAFF; cdr3_nt: TGTGCCAGCAGCCCAACCCAGGGGGCCCTCGGGAACACTGAAGCTTTCTTT
v_call: TRBV7-2; j_call: TRBJ2-7; clone_size: many; d_call: TRBD1; cdr3_aa: CASSLDRAPSYEQYF; cdr3_nt: TGTGCCAGCAGCCTTGACAGGGCCCCTTCCTACGAGCAGTACTTC
v_call: TRBV11-2; j_call: TRBJ2-7; clone_size: many; d_call: .; cdr3_aa: CASSLAAGFTYEQYF; cdr3_nt: TGTGCCAGCAGCTTAGCGGCAGGGTTTACCTACGAGCAGTACTTC
v_call: TRBV6-5; j_call: TRBJ2-5; clone_size: few; d_call: .; cdr3_aa: CASSSPRGAETQYF; cdr3_nt: TGTGCCAGCAGTTCTCCCAGGGGGGCAGAGACCCAGTACTTC
v_call: TRBV7-2; j_call: TRBJ2-7; clone_size: .; d_call: .; cdr3_aa: CASSLAVVYEQYF; cdr3_nt: TGTGCCAGCAGCTTAGCCGTTGTTTACGAGCAGTACTTC
v_call: TRBV2; j_call: TRBJ2-5; clone_size: few; d_call: .; cdr3_aa: CASSGRKDGETQYF; cdr3_nt: TGTGCCAGCAGTGGGCGGAAAGATGGAGAGACCCAGTACTTC
v_call: TRBV24-1; j_call: TRBJ1-2; clone_size: medium-sized; d_call: .; cdr3_aa: CATSDQNRDGYTF; cdr3_nt: TGTGCCACCAGTGATCAGAACAGGGATGGCTACACCTTC
v_call: TRBV19; j_call: TRBJ2-1; clone_size: .; d_call: .; cdr3_aa: CASTYTSPGFHNEQFF; cdr3_nt: TGTGCCAGTACGTATACGTCCCCGGGGTTCCACAATGAGCAGTTCTTC
v_call: TRBV5-1; j_call: TRBJ2-5; clone_size: many; d_call: TRBD1; cdr3_aa: CASSRTGGDETQYF; cdr3_nt: TGCGCCAGCAGCCGGACAGGGGGCGATGAGACCCAGTACTTC
v_call: TRBV18; j_call: TRBJ2-2; clone_size: many; d_call: TRBD1; cdr3_aa: CASWGQGRANTGELFF; cdr3_nt: TGTGCCAGCTGGGGACAGGGGCGAGCGAACACCGGGGAGCTGTTTTTT
v_call: TRBV5-1; j_call: TRBJ1-1; clone_size: many; d_call: .; cdr3_aa: CASSFVGRGNTEAFF; cdr3_nt: TGCGCCAGCAGCTTTGTTGGGCGGGGGAACACTGAAGCTTTCTTT
v_call: TRBV3-1; j_call: TRBJ1-5; clone_size: few; d_call: .; cdr3_aa: CASSQMRNQPQHF; cdr3_nt: TGTGCCAGCAGCCAGATGAGAAATCAGCCCCAGCATTTT
v_call: TRBV19; j_call: TRBJ2-5; clone_size: many; d_call: .; cdr3_aa: CASSANWGETQYF; cdr3_nt: TGTGCCAGTAGTGCCAATTGGGGAGAGACCCAGTACTTC
v_call: TRBV6-5; j_call: TRBJ1-4; clone_size: many; d_call: TRBD1; cdr3_aa: CASKRDSWSEKLFF; cdr3_nt: TGTGCCAGCAAAAGGGACAGCTGGTCTGAAAAACTGTTTTTT
v_call: TRBV11-2; j_call: TRBJ2-3; clone_size: many; d_call: TRBD2; cdr3_aa: CASSWTSLTRGGDTQYF; cdr3_nt: TGTGCCAGCAGCTGGACTAGCCTCACTCGCGGGGGAGATACGCAGTATTTT
v_call: TRBV10-1; j_call: TRBJ2-5; clone_size: few; d_call: .; cdr3_aa: CASSERQAIKTETQYF; cdr3_nt: TGCGCCAGCAGTGAGAGACAGGCTATCAAGACGGAGACCCAGTACTTC
v_call: TRBV19; j_call: TRBJ2-7; clone_size: .; d_call: .; cdr3_aa: CASTTVGTRGYEQYF; cdr3_nt: .
v_call: TRBV24-1; j_call: TRBJ2-4; clone_size: many; d_call: TRBD1; cdr3_aa: CATSVGRGQNIQYF; cdr3_nt: TGTGCCACCAGTGTCGGCAGGGGGCAAAACATTCAGTACTTC
v_call: TRBV6-5; j_call: TRBJ2-2; clone_size: few; d_call: .; cdr3_aa: CASSYQGGGVATGELFF; cdr3_nt: TGTGCCAGCAGTTACCAGGGGGGCGGGGTGGCAACCGGGGAGCTGTTTTTT
v_call: TRBV18; j_call: TRBJ1-1; clone_size: many; d_call: .; cdr3_aa: CASSPSGQRNTEAFF; cdr3_nt: TGTGCCAGCTCACCGTCCGGACAAAGAAACACTGAAGCTTTCTTT
v_call: TRBV2; j_call: TRBJ1-6; clone_size: many; d_call: .; cdr3_aa: CASSGSSPLHF; cdr3_nt: TGTGCCAGCAGTGGATCCTCACCCCTCCACTTT
v_call: TRBV7-3; j_call: TRBJ2-7; clone_size: .; d_call: TRBD1; cdr3_aa: CASSFRDRGPYEQYF; cdr3_nt: TGTGCCAGCAGCTTCCGGGACAGGGGTCCCTACGAGCAGTACTTC
v_call: TRBV29-1; j_call: TRBJ2-2; clone_size: many; d_call: .; cdr3_aa: CSVGQNTGELFF; cdr3_nt: TGCAGCGTTGGACAGAACACCGGGGAGCTGTTTTTT
v_call: TRBV24-1; j_call: TRBJ2-6; clone_size: .; d_call: .; cdr3_aa: CATSATSSGANVLTF; cdr3_nt: TGTGCCACCAGTGCAACTAGCTCTGGGGCCAACGTCCTGACTTTC
v_call: TRBV19; j_call: TRBJ2-4; clone_size: many; d_call: TRBD2; cdr3_aa: CASSSGGRNIQYF; cdr3_nt: TGTGCCAGTAGTAGCGGGGGAAGAAACATTCAGTACTTC
v_call: TRBV9; j_call: TRBJ2-3; clone_size: few; d_call: .; cdr3_aa: CASSVGTITDTQYF; cdr3_nt: TGTGCCAGCAGCGTAGGGACTATCACAGATACGCAGTATTTT
v_call: TRBV7-9; j_call: TRBJ1-5; clone_size: few; d_call: .; cdr3_aa: CASSLAGGIGNQPQHF; cdr3_nt: TGTGCCAGCAGCTTAGCGGGGGGTATTGGCAATCAGCCCCAGCATTTT
v_call: TRBV18; j_call: TRBJ2-5; clone_size: few; d_call: TRBD1; cdr3_aa: CASSPPRDRVQETQYF; cdr3_nt: TGTGCCAGCTCACCGCCCCGGGACAGGGTCCAAGAGACCCAGTACTTC
v_call: TRBV13; j_call: TRBJ1-2; clone_size: .; d_call: .; cdr3_aa: CASSLSPAYGYTF; cdr3_nt: TGTGCCAGCAGCCTAAGCCCTGCCTATGGCTACACCTTC
v_call: TRBV5-5; j_call: TRBJ2-7; clone_size: many; d_call: .; cdr3_aa: CASSLGRGRPKDYEQYF; cdr3_nt: TGTGCCAGCAGCTTGGGCAGGGGCCGACCTAAGGATTACGAGCAGTACTTC